This T cell receptor (beta chain) was observed in a study of OX40 agonist ivuxolimab in advanced cancers. Study results and limitations: The CD4+ and CD8+ T cells in the blood had expanded clonally by week 6 at 0.1 to 3.0 mg/kg.

The CDR3 extends over 14 amino acids. Germline V CDR1 and CDR2: MNHEY, SVGAGI. V lost 6 bases to trimming and J lost 2 bases; unmatched junction nucleotides: 5. This table comes from immunoSEQ multiplex PCR, and its TCRdb copy is limited to in-frame clones, with some not included. The sample lists under 80,000 clones, around 83% occurring once. Worth noting for this clone: What it binds is unknown.

Sequencing was performed on CD4+ or CD8+ T cells sorted from blood, taken in a trial of the OX40 agonist ivuxolimab. The sequence derives from an adult with an advanced solid tumor such as melanoma, head and neck, liver or kidney cancer. The chain combines TRBV6-5 with TRBJ2-7; 9 positions match TRBD1. The chain's CDR3 is CASRKQGAAYEQYF. The CDR3 coding sequence is TGTGCCAGCAGGAAACAGGGGGCGGCCTACGAGCAGTACTTC.